This T cell receptor (beta chain) was observed in a study of T-cell memory formation after mild COVID-19. At the level of the study: TCR clusters largely stayed donor specific. Study findings and constraints: Day 15 to 85 contracting clones showed balanced CD4/CD8; day 15 to 37 expanders favored CD4+. Some clones that responded turned up in pre-infection memory, which suggests that cross-reactive memory joined in.

Deletions cut 4 bases from V and 12 bases from J, with 15 bases between. The CDR3 is made up of 13 amino acids. CDR1 and CDR2 (germline): MNHEY, SVGAGI. cDNA libraries for TCR alpha and TCR beta, carrying sample barcodes and UMIs, came from 5'RACE with constant-segment primers. Each CDR3 protein is one row after TCRdb ran MiXCR on the 5' RACE reads. The sample has some 250,000 distinct CDR3 sequences, approximately 19% seen once; the top ten hold 23%. To note about this clonotype: Its antigen is unknown.

The receptor comes from a man younger than 30 who had mild COVID-19 (a few samples of this study predate the infection). Cell type and time point are not known. Source material: PBMCs or a T cell subset sorted from them (not recorded which). V is TRBV6-5 and J is TRBJ1-4; a weak D match, TRBD1 (6 bases). The CDR3 loop reads CASSFTGSGELFF. The CDR3 DNA reads TGTGCCAGCAGTTTCACAGGGAGCGGAGAACTGTTTTTT.